Included here is one TCR beta chain sequence, with context. Trimming shortened V by 1 base and J by 2 bases, and 12 bases separated the two germline ends. Germline V gene lookup returns CDR1 MGHRA and CDR2 YSYEKL. CDR3 length: 16 amino acids. This record comes from a study of control samples from healthy donors and cancer patients. Profiling relied on immunoSEQ multiplex PCR, and the TCRdb table lists in-frame clones only, not all of them. The sample lists 100,000 or so clones, around 89% seen once, with less than 8.5% in the top ten. The chain couples TRBV4-1 to TRBJ1-3, with D unclear. The sample consisted of blood. This clonotype was obtained from a man aged 25-45 years in good health. CDR3 nucleotide sequence: TGCGCCAGCAGCCAAGCAGTGGGGAACACTGGAAACACCATATATTTT. Protein sequence: CASSQAVGNTGNTIYF.